Presented here are 5 T cell receptor beta chains from one specimen sequenced in a study of blood T cell repertoires in COVID-19. The repertoire was sequenced with immunoSEQ multiplex PCR; TCRdb's copy has only in-frame clones and lacks some. Seen here are about 220,000 clones, approximately 85% observed once, and the top ten hold more than 2%. The material sequenced was peripheral blood. The origin of the receptors is a woman between 65 and 79 years old with COVID-19, enrolled during active disease.

This chain links TRBV12-3 or TRBV12-4 with TRBJ1-1; the D is unclear. The CDR3 totals 13 residues. Trimming stripped 5 bases from V and 4 bases from J, with 11 bases between. The CDR3 protein is CASSPIRSTEAFF. The CDR3 DNA reads TGTGCCAGCAGTCCTATTAGGAGCACTGAAGCTTTCTTT.

The chain uses TRBV11-2 and TRBJ2-1; 9 bases map to TRBD2. Trimming cost V 0 bases and J 4 bases; bases outside gene matches: 7. The CDR3 is 17 residues long. Per the germline V gene, CDR1 is SGHAT and CDR2 is FQNNGV. CDR3 sequence: CASSLEPGLAEYNEQFF. In DNA, the CDR3 is TGTGCCAGCAGCTTAGAACCGGGACTAGCTGAATACAATGAGCAGTTCTTC.

The chain couples TRBV19 to TRBJ2-7; 10 nucleotides line up with TRBD2. The germline V gene encodes CDR1 LNHDA and CDR2 SQIVND (reference sequence). V lost 2 bases and J lost 6; bases outside the gene matches: 1. This CDR3 spans 13 amino acids. In DNA form, the CDR3 reads TGTGCCAGTAGTATAAGCGGGGGGGGCGAGCAGTACTTC. It encodes CASSISGGGEQYF.

The chain joins TRBV7-2 to TRBJ2-1; D unresolved. The CDR3 has 16 residues. The germline V gene encodes CDR1 SGHTA and CDR2 FQGNSA. V shed 0 bases and J shed 6 bases, with 15 bases lying between them. The CDR3 DNA sequence: TGTGCCAGCAGCTTAGCGCGACTTTTCCACCCCAATGAGCAGTTCTTC. It encodes CASSLARLFHPNEQFF.

The V call is TRBV14, the J call TRBJ2-3, with TRBD2 matching 9 bases. The V gene end was trimmed by 4 bases and the J gene end by 4 bases; junction bases not matched to a gene: 9. Germline V gene data show CDR1 as SGHDN and CDR2 as FVKESK. CDR3 length: 16 residues. CDR3 residues: CASSRRLIAGADTQYF. CDR3 nucleotide sequence: TGTGCCAGCAGCCGGCGATTGATAGCGGGGGCAGATACGCAGTATTTT.